In this sample, the clone carrying this T cell receptor (beta chain) turned up once. Its cognate antigen is unknown. These data are taken from a study of shared clonotypes between healthy human individuals. Study-level points and caveats: It was the non-shared clonotypes that had lower generation probabilities than clonotypes shared by all four donors.

Sequencing used immunoSEQ multiplex PCR; TCRdb keeps in-frame clones, though not all of them. The data show under 1,900,000 clones, with approximately 98.5% seen just once and around 0.33% held by the top ten. In germline, CDR1 is MNHNS, CDR2 SASEGT. This CDR3 has 15 residues. The V gene end was trimmed by 6 bases and the J gene end by 2 bases; junction bases not matched to a gene: 6. The V and J genes are TRBV6-1 and TRBJ2-3; 9 nucleotides align to TRBD1. What was sequenced was naive CD4+ T cells sorted from blood. Subset defined: CD45RA+ positively selected. This receptor was obtained from a man aged 30 to 39 in good health. Written as DNA, the CDR3 is TGTGCCAGCAGCGGACAGGGGTTACCCACAGATACGCAGTATTTT. Residues: CASSGQGLPTDTQYF.